This TCR beta chain is from a study of T-cell reconstitution after alpha-beta-depleted transplantation in children. CDR3 size: 14 residues. Germline V gives CDR1 MNHNS, CDR2 SASEGT. J gave up 3 bases and V 6 bases, and 8 bases lay outside the gene matches. Unique molecular identifiers were used to barcode this TCRbeta library. In TCRdb, the PCR reads were re-called with MiXCR into one record per CDR3 protein. Of almost 400,000 distinct CDR3 sequences listed, 20% are singletons. The V gene is TRBV6-1, the J gene TRBJ2-7; 7 positions agree with TRBD2. The receptor was isolated from a human donor who donated a stem cell graft to a child with acute myeloid leukemia. Source: PBMCs from the stem cell graft donor, taken from the stem cell graft. In nucleotides, the CDR3 is TGTGCCAGCAGCCGGAGCGGGAACTTCTACGAGCAGTACTTC. Protein sequence: CASSRSGNFYEQYF.